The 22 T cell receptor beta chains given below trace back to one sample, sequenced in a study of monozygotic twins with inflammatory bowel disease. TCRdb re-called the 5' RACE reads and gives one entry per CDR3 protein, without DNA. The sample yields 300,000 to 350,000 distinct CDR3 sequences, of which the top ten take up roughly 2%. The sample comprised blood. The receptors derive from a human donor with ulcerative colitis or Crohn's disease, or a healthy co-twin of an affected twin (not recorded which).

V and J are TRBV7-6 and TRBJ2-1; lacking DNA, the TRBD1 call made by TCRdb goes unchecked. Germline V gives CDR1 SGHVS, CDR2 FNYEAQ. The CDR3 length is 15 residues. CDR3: CASSGDRATYNEQFF.

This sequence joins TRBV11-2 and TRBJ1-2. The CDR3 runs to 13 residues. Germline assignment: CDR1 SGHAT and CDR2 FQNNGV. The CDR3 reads CASSSLESYGYTF. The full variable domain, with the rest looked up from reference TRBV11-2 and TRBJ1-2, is EAGVAQSPRYKIIEKRQSVAFWCNPISGHATLYWYQQILGQGPKLLIQFQNNGVVDDSQLPKDRFSAERLKGVDSTLKIQPAKLEDSAVYLCASSSLESYGYTFGSGTRLTVV.

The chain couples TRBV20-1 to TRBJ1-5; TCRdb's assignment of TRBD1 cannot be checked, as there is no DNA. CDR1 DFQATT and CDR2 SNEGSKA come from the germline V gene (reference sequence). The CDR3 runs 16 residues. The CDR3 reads CSASRLGQRLNQPQHF.

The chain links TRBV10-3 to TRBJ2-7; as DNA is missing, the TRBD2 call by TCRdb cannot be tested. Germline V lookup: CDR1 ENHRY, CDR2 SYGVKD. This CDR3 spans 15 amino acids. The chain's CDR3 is CAISESQLAGKEQYF.

The CDR3 spells CASSFPAGSGYTF. This sequence joins TRBV6-1 and TRBJ1-2; TCRdb names TRBD1, which stays unverified in the absence of DNA. This CDR3 has 13 residues. The germline V gene has CDR1 MNHNS and CDR2 SASEGT.

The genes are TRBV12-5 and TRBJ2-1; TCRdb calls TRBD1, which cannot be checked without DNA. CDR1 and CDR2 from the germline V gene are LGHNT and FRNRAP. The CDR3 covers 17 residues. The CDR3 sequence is CASGLILGTGTSNEQFF.

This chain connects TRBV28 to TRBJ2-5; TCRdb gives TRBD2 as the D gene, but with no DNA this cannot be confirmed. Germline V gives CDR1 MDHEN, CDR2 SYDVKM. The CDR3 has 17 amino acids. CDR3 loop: CASSPRDYGQGQETQYF.

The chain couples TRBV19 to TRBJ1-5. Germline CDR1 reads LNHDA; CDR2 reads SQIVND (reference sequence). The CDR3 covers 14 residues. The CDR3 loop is CASSIERGNQPQHF.

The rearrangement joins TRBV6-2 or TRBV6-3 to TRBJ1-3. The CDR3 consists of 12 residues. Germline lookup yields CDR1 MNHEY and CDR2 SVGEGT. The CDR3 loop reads CASSYDRNTIYF.

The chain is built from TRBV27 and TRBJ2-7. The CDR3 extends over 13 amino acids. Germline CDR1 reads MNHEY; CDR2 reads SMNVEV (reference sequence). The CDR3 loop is CASSLSTDYEQYF.

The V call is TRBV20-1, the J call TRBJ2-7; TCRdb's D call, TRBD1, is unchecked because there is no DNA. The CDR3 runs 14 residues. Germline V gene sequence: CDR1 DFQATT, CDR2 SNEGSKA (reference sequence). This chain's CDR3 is CSAPGQPLTYEQYF.

CDR3 loop: CASSHDRDTRPNTGELFF. V and J are TRBV4-3 and TRBJ2-2. The CDR3 has 18 residues. In germline, CDR1 is LGHNA, CDR2 YSLEER.

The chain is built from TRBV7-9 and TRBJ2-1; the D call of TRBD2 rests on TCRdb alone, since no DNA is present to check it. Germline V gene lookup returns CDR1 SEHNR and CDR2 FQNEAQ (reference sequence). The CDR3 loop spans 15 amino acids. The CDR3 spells CASSTRLGRDNEQFF.

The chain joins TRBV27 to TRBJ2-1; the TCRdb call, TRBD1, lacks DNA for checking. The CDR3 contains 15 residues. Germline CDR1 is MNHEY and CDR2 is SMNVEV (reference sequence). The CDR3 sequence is CASSLRGFAYNEQFF.

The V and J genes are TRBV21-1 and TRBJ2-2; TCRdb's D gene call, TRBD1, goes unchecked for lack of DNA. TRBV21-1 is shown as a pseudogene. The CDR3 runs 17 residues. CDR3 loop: CASSKGGGSPTPGELFF.

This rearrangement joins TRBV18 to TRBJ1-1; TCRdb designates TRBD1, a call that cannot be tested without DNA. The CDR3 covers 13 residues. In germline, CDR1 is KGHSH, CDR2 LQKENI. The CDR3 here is CATLTGENTEAFF.

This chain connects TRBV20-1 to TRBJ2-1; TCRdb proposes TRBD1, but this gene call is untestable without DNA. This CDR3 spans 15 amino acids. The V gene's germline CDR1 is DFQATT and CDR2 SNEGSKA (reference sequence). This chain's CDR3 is CSARELDSPSGEQFF.

The CDR3 here is CSVAKGQGTMNTEAFF. The V and J genes are TRBV29-1 and TRBJ1-1; TCRdb returns TRBD1, unconfirmable since there is no DNA. Germline assignment: CDR1 SQVTM and CDR2 ANQGSEA. The CDR3 runs 16 residues. The whole variable domain, filled in from reference TRBV29-1 and TRBJ1-1, reads SAVISQKPSRDICQRGTSLTIQCQVDSQVTMMFWYRQQPGQSLTLIATANQGSEATYESGFVIDKFPISRPNLTFSTLTVSNMSPEDSSIYLCSVAKGQGTMNTEAFFGQGTRLTVV.

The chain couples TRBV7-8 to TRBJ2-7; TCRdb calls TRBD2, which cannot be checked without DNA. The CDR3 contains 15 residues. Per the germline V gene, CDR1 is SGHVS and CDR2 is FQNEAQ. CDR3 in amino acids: CASSLDLASGNEQYF.

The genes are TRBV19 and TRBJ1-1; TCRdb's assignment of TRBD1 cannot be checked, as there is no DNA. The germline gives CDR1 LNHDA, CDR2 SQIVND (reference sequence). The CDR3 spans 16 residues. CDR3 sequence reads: CASSEGQRLLNTEAFF.

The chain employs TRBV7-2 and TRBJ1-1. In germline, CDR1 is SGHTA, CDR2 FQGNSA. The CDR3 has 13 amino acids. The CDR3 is CASSLSGWTEAFF.

The CDR3 here is CASSLAYETQYF. V and J are TRBV7-2 and TRBJ2-5. CDR3 size: 12 residues. CDR1 and CDR2 from the germline V gene are SGHTA and FQGNSA. Combining the CDR3 with reference TRBV7-2 and TRBJ2-5 gives the whole variable domain GAGVSQSPSNKVTEKGKDVELRCDPISGHTALYWYRQSLGQGLEFLIYFQGNSAPDKSGLPSDRFSAERTGGSVSTLTIQRTQQEDSAVYLCASSLAYETQYFGPGTRLLVL.